The clone carrying this T cell receptor (beta chain) was seen once. Only in-frame clones appear in the TCRdb table, and some are missing; sequencing was by immunoSEQ multiplex PCR. The sample comprises 250,000 to 300,000 clones, about 80% of which are singletons, and 13% rests with the top ten. The record originates from a study of control samples from healthy donors and cancer patients. V was pared by 5 bases and J by 8 bases, with 13 bases of the junction left unmatched. Germline V gives CDR1 MNHEY, CDR2 SVGAGI. This CDR3 is built from 15 residues. The V gene is TRBV6-5, the J gene TRBJ1-2, with 8 bases lining up with TRBD1. This sequence was found in a woman aged 60 to 75 with lung cancer. The material sequenced was PBMCs. The CDR3 here is CASSKRDRPGWGYTF. For the CDR3, the DNA is TGTGCCAGCAGTAAACGGGACAGGCCGGGGTGGGGCTACACCTTC.